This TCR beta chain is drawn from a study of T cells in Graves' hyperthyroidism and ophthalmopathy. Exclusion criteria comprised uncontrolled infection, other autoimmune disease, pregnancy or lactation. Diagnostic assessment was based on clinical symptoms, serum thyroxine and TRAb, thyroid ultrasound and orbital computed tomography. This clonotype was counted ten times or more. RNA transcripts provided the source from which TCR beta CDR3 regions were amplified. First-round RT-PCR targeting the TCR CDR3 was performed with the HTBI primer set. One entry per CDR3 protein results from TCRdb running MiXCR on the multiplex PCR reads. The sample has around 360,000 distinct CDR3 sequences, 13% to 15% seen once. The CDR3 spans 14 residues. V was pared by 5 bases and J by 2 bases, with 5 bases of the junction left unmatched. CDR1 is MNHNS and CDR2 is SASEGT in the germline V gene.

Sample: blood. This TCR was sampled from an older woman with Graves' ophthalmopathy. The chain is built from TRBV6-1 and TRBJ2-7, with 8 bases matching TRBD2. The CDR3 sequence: CASSQPGLAYEQYF. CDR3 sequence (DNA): TGTGCCAGCAGTCAACCGGGACTAGCCTACGAGCAGTACTTC.